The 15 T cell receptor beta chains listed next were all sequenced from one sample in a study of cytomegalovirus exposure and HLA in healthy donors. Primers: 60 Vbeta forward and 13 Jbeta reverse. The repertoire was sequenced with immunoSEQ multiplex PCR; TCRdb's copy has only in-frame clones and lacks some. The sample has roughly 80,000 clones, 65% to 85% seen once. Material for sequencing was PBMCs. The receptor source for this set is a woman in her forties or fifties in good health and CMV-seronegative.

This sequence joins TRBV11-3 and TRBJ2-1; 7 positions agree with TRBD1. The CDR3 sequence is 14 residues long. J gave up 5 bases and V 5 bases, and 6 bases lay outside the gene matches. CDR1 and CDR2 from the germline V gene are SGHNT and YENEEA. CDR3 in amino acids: CASSLGQSNNEQFF. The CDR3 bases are TGTGCCAGCAGCCTGGGACAGTCGAACAATGAGCAGTTCTTC.

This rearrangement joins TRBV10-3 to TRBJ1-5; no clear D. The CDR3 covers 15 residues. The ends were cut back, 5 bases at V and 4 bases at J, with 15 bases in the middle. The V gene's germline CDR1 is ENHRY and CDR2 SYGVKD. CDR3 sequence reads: CAISQSGGDNQPQHF. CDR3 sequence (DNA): TGTGCCATCAGTCAAAGCGGAGGCGATAATCAGCCCCAGCATTTT.

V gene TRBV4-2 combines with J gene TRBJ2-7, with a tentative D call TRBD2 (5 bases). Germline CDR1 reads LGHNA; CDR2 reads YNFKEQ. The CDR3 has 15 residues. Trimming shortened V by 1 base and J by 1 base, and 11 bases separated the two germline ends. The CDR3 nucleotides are TGTGCCAGCAGCCAAGGCATAGGCGGGTCCTACGAGCAGTACTTC. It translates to CASSQGIGGSYEQYF.

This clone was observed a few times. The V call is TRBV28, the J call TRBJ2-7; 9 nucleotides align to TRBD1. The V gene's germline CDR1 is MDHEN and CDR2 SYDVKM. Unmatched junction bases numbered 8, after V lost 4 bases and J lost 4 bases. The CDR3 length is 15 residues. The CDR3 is CASSSRQGGTYEQYF. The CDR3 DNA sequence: TGTGCCAGCAGTTCCCGACAGGGGGGTACGTACGAGCAGTACTTC. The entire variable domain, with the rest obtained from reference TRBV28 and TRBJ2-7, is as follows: DVKVTQSSRYLVKRTGEKVFLECVQDMDHENMFWYRQDPGLGLRLIYFSYDVKMKEKGDIPEGYSVSREKKERFSLILESASTNQTSMYLCASSSRQGGTYEQYFGPGTRLTVT.

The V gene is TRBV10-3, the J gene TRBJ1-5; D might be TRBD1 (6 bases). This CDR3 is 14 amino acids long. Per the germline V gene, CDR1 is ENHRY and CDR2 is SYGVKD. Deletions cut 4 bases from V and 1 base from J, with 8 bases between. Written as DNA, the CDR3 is TGTGCCATCAGTGTAGGGGGAAGCAATCAGCCCCAGCATTTT. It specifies CAISVGGSNQPQHF.

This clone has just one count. The CDR3 DNA is TGTGCCAGCAGCTTCATGGCGGGAGTAGGCAATGAGCAGTTCTTC. Translating it yields CASSFMAGVGNEQFF. The chain is built from TRBV11-1 and TRBJ2-1; 7 nucleotides agree with TRBD2. Germline lookup yields CDR1 SGHAT and CDR2 FQDESV (reference sequence). The CDR3 is 15 amino acids. The ends lost 3 bases at V and 6 bases at J; junction bases unmatched: 8.

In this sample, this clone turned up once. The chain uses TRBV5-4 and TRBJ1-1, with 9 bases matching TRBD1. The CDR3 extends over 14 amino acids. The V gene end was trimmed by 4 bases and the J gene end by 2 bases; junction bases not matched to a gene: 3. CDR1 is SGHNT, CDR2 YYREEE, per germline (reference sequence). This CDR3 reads CASSRTGDNTEAFF. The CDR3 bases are TGTGCCAGCAGCCGGACAGGGGATAACACTGAAGCTTTCTTT.

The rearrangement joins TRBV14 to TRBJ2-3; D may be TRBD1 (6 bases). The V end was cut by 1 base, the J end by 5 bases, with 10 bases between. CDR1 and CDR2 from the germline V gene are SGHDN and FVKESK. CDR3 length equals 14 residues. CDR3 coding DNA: TGTGCCAGCAGCCAAGCACCAGGGGTAGATACGCAGTATTTT. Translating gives CASSQAPGVDTQYF.

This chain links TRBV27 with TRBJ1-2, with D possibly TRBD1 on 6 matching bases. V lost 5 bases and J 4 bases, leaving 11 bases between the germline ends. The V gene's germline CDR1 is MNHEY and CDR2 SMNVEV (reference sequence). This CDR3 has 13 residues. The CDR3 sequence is CASSPTGLYGYTF. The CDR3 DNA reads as TGTGCCAGCAGTCCGACAGGCCTCTATGGCTACACCTTC.

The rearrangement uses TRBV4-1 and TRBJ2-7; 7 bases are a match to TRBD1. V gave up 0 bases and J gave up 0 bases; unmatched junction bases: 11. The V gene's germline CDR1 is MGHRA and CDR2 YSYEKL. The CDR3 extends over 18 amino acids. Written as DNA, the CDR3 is TGCGCCAGCAGCCAAGATCTCAGCGGACAGGACGTCTCCTACGAGCAGTACTTC. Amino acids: CASSQDLSGQDVSYEQYF.

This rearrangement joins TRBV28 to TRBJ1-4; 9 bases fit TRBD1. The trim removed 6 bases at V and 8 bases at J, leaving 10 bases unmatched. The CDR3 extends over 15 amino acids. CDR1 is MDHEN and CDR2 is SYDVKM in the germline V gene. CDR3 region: CASSLSGTGREKLFF. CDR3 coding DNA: TGTGCCAGCAGCCTCTCCGGGACAGGGCGAGAAAAACTGTTTTTT. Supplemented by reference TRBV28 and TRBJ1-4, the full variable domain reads DVKVTQSSRYLVKRTGEKVFLECVQDMDHENMFWYRQDPGLGLRLIYFSYDVKMKEKGDIPEGYSVSREKKERFSLILESASTNQTSMYLCASSLSGTGREKLFFGSGTQLSVL.

CDR3 protein: CASSPGTGDPDTQYF. For the CDR3, the DNA is TGTGCCAGCAGTCCTGGGACAGGTGATCCAGATACGCAGTATTTT. The genes are TRBV11-3 and TRBJ2-3; TRBD1 aligns across 8 bases. Germline CDR1 reads SGHNT; CDR2 reads YENEEA. This CDR3 contains 15 residues. The trim removed 6 bases at V and 4 bases at J, leaving 9 bases unmatched.

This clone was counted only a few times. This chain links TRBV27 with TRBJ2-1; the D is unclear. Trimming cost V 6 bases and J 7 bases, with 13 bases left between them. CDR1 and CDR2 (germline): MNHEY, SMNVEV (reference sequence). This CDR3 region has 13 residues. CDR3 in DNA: TGTGCCAGCAGACCTACGGGTGCAAATGAGCAGTTCTTC. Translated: CASRPTGANEQFF.

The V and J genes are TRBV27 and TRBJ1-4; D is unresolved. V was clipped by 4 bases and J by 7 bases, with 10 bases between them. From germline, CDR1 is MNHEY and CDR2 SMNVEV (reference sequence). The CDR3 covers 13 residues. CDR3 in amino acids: CASSSASGEKLFF. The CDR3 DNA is TGTGCCAGCAGTTCTGCTTCCGGTGAAAAACTGTTTTTT.

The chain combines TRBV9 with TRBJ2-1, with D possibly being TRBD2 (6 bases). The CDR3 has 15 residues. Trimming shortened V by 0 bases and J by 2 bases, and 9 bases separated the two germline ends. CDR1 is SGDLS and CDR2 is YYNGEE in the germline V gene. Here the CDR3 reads CASSVGGGAYNEQFF. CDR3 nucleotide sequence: TGTGCCAGCAGCGTAGGGGGCGGGGCCTACAATGAGCAGTTCTTC.